These 3 T cell receptor beta chains were all obtained from the same sample, sequenced in a study of regulatory T cells in long-lasting Graves disease. Arm-PCR of CDR3 regions and iRepertoire HTBI primers were the basis on which TCR beta libraries were built. TCRdb analysed the multiplex PCR reads with MiXCR anew, one entry per CDR3 protein. This sample has about 540,000 distinct CDR3 sequences; 13% occur once, and the top ten carry approximately 9.3%. Time point noted: newly diagnosed GD, antithyroid drugs for less than 3 months. Preparation of the TCR library used RNA extracted from PBMCs. This sample also belongs to another study, concerning T cells in Graves' hyperthyroidism and ophthalmopathy.

Sequences were derived from peripheral blood mononuclear cells (PBMCs), sampled at new diagnosis, from a patient treated with antithyroid drugs. These TCRs come from a man younger than 45 with Graves disease.

The J gene is TRBJ2-1, the V gene TRBV5-1, with 12 bases aligning to TRBD2. After removal of 4 bases from V and 5 bases from J, the junction contained 7 bases not matched to a gene. CDR3 length: 16 residues. Germline loops: CDR1 SGHRS, CDR2 YFSETQ. DNA for the CDR3: TGCGCCAGCAGCATCTGGACTAGCGGGAAGCACAATGAGCAGTTCTTC. It translates to CASSIWTSGKHNEQFF.

This clonotype was picked up many times. The chain employs TRBV29-1 and TRBJ2-1; a weak D match, TRBD2 (6 bases). There are 14 residues in the CDR3. Germline V CDR1 and CDR2: SQVTM, ANQGSEA. Trimming cost V 4 bases and J 7 bases, with 17 bases left between them. In DNA, the CDR3 is TGCAGCGTTGGTCCCACCCCTGGGGGGAATGAGCAGTTCTTC. This gives the protein CSVGPTPGGNEQFF.

This clonotype was seen ten or more times. The chain employs TRBV2 and TRBJ1-1; 9 nucleotides align to TRBD1. Germline V gene sequence: CDR1 SNHLY, CDR2 FYNNEI. This CDR3 has 13 residues. V lost 9 bases and J lost 3; bases outside the gene matches: 5. CDR3 amino acids: CASHRGRDTEAFF. The CDR3 DNA is TGTGCCAGTCACAGGGGGCGCGACACTGAAGCTTTCTTT. Full variable domain (missing parts from reference TRBV2 and TRBJ1-1): EPEVTQTPSHQVTQMGQEVILRCVPISNHLYFYWYRQILGQKVEFLVSFYNNEISEKSEIFDDQFSVERPDGSNFTLKIRSTKLEDSAMYFCASHRGRDTEAFFGQGTRLTVV.